This is a list of T cell receptor beta chains from one sample in a study of T cell responses to AZD1222 COVID-19 vaccine. Method: immunoSEQ multiplex PCR; TCRdb's copy keeps in-frame clones and lacks some. The sample consists of under 200,000 clones, more than 80% of them appearing once. The sequencing here drew on peripheral blood, taken on day 0 of AZD1222 vaccination. Receptors originate from an adult in good health. CDR3s include the opening cysteine and the closing phenylalanine or tryptophan. The order of the fields is D gene, J gene, V gene, clone size, CDR3 DNA, CDR3 protein. D genes are given only for firm matches. Some rows have no size entry. The others give once, few or many, or a class for an expanded clone.

>.|TRBJ2-1|TRBV18|.
TGTGCCAGCTCACCGGGACTTAACAATGAGCAGTTCTTC
CASSPGLNNEQFF
>TRBD1|TRBJ1-2|TRBV19|.
TGTGCCAGTAGTAAAATCGACGGACAGGGAAACTATGGCTACACCTTC
CASSKIDGQGNYGYTF
>.|TRBJ2-1|TRBV6-5|.
TGTGCCAGCACCAAATCAGGCTCCTACAATGAGCAGTTCTTC
CASTKSGSYNEQFF
>TRBD1|TRBJ2-5|TRBV18|.
TGTGCCAGCTCACCAGGGGACAGGGTAGGGCAAGAGACCCAGTACTTC
CASSPGDRVGQETQYF
>.|TRBJ2-3|TRBV19|.
TGTGCCAGTAGTGAGTACGAAGCAGGCGGCACAGATACGCAGTATTTT
CASSEYEAGGTDTQYF
>TRBD1|TRBJ1-6|TRBV11-2|.
TGTGCCAGCAGCTTGCAGGAGGGGGCTTCACCCCTCCACTTT
CASSLQEGASPLHF
>.|TRBJ2-7|TRBV28|.
TGTGCCAGCAGCCGGGACATATCCTACGAGCAGTACTTC
CASSRDISYEQYF
>TRBD1|TRBJ1-1|TRBV5-1|.
TGCGCCAGCAGCCACCCCGGGACAGGGGAACTATACACTGAAGCTTTCTTT
CASSHPGTGELYTEAFF
>TRBD1|TRBJ1-5|TRBV7-4|once
TGTGCCAGCAGCTTGGGACCGACAGGGTTCAATCAGCCCCAGCATTTT
CASSLGPTGFNQPQHF
>.|TRBJ1-1|TRBV9|once
TGTGCCAGCAGCGTAGAAACCCATGTGAACACTGAAGCTTTCTTT
CASSVETHVNTEAFF
>.|TRBJ1-1|TRBV20-1|.
TGCAGTGCTTGTGAGACAGGAAAGAACACTGAAGCTTTCTTT
CSACETGKNTEAFF
>.|TRBJ2-5|TRBV27|.
TGTGCCTCATCAGAGGGCAGGTGGGGGGAGACCCAGTACTTC
CASSEGRWGETQYF
>.|TRBJ1-5|TRBV28|once
TGTGCCAGCAGTTCATACAACCACAATCAGCCCCAGCATTTT
CASSSYNHNQPQHF
>.|TRBJ2-1|TRBV25-1|few
TGTGCCAGCAGTGAACAAGAACGTGGGAGGGAGCAGTTCTTC
CASSEQERGREQFF
>.|TRBJ2-2|TRBV7-2|.
TGTGCCAGCAGGACCGGGACCGCGAACACCGGGGAGCTGTTTTTT
CASRTGTANTGELFF
>TRBD2|TRBJ2-3|TRBV7-6|.
TGTGCCAGCAGCTACGGGACTAGCGTCACAGATACGCAGTATTTT
CASSYGTSVTDTQYF
>.|TRBJ1-6|TRBV21-1|.
TGTGCCAGCAGCACTCGGGGAGATTCACCCCTCCACTTT
CASSTRGDSPLHF
>TRBD1|TRBJ2-5|TRBV6-5|.
TGTGCCAGCAGCCGACGGGGGACAGGGGACCCTCGCGGGGACTTC
CASSRRGTGDPRGDF
>.|TRBJ1-4|TRBV18|.
TGTGCCAGCTCACCACGGGGAGAAAAACTGTTTTTT
CASSPRGEKLFF
>.|TRBJ2-1|TRBV29-1|.
TGCAGCGTTGCTTTAAGCGTTCCTACTGAGCAGTTCTTC
CSVALSVPTEQFF
>.|TRBJ1-1|TRBV7-9|.
TGTGCCAGCAGCTTAACCGGCCACACAAACACTGAAGCTTTCTTT
CASSLTGHTNTEAFF
>TRBD1|TRBJ1-5|TRBV7-7|.
TGTGCCAGCAGCTGGGACAGGGCCGCTTTCGACCGGCATTTT
CASSWDRAAFDRHF
>TRBD1|TRBJ2-7|TRBV5-1|.
TGCGCCAGCAGCTACCACCGGGACAGGTCGGTCCACGAGCAGTACTTC
CASSYHRDRSVHEQYF
>TRBD2|TRBJ2-1|TRBV11-2|.
TGTGCCAGCAGCGGGCGGGGGGATGAGCAGTTCTTC
CASSGRGDEQFF
>.|TRBJ1-1|TRBV5-4|.
TGTGCCAGCAGCCTGCAAACTGAAGCTTTCTTT
CASSLQTEAFF
>.|TRBJ2-5|TRBV27|.
TGTGCCAGCAGTCCCCCCGGGCCCCTTTTCCAAGAGACCCAGTACTTC
CASSPPGPLFQETQYF
>TRBD1|TRBJ1-4|TRBV15|.
TGTGCCACCAGCAGAGGGACAGGCGACACAACTAATGAAAAACTGTTTTTT
CATSRGTGDTTNEKLFF
>.|TRBJ1-3|TRBV18|once
TGTGCCAGCTCAGTCACGGTTCCTAAGGACACCATATATTTT
CASSVTVPKDTIYF
>TRBD1|TRBJ1-2|TRBV19|.
TGTGCCAGCCAACACAGGGGCACTAACTATGGCTACACCTTC
CASQHRGTNYGYTF
>TRBD2|TRBJ2-5|TRBV7-8|.
TGTGCCAGCAGCTTAGGTGGGGGACTAGCGGGAGTAATTGAGACCCAGTACTTC
CASSLGGGLAGVIETQYF
>.|TRBJ2-7|TRBV5-5|.
TGTGCCAGCAGCTTTACACCTCAGGGGCGAGCCTACGAGCAGTACTTC
CASSFTPQGRAYEQYF